These T cell receptor beta chains were read from a single sample in a study of CD8+ T cells in alopecia areata. The assay was immunoSEQ multiplex PCR, and TCRdb's table has in-frame clones only and misses some. The table includes 95,000 to 150,000 clones, around 50% detected once. The source material was NKG2D-low CD8+ T cells sorted from blood. The receptor set was obtained from a human donor with alopecia areata. CDR3s include the opening cysteine and the closing phenylalanine or tryptophan. A D gene is named only where the DNA matches it firmly. Size is omitted from some rows. Given values are once, few, many or a class for expanded clones.

V: TRBV29-1; size: -; J: TRBJ2-7; D: -; DNA: TGCAGCGGGGGGGACAGTAGAGATTACGAGCAGTACTTC; CDR3: CSGGDSRDYEQYF
V: TRBV30; size: -; J: TRBJ2-7; D: TRBD1; DNA: TGTGCCTGGACCCCCAGGGACAGGGTATCCTACGAGCAGTACTTC; CDR3: CAWTPRDRVSYEQYF
V: TRBV29-1; size: -; J: TRBJ2-1; D: TRBD2; DNA: TGCAGCGTTGAAGATCGGCTAGCGGGAATTTACAATGAGCAGTTCTTC; CDR3: CSVEDRLAGIYNEQFF
V: TRBV5-1; size: few; J: TRBJ2-3; D: -; DNA: TGCGCCAGCAGCTTGATGGCAGTCGGCGGGAGCACAGATACGCAGTATTTT; CDR3: CASSLMAVGGSTDTQYF
V: TRBV29-1; size: few; J: TRBJ1-2; D: -; DNA: TGCAGCGTTGAAGACTTAGGGGTCGGGACCAGTGGCTACACCTTC; CDR3: CSVEDLGVGTSGYTF
V: TRBV29-1; size: few; J: TRBJ2-5; D: -; DNA: TGCAGCGTTGTTTTATGGACAAGGCAAGAGACCCAGTACTTC; CDR3: CSVVLWTRQETQYF
V: TRBV27; size: -; J: TRBJ2-1; D: -; DNA: TGTGCCAGCAGTTTGATGGGTGCATACAATGAGCAGTTCTTC; CDR3: CASSLMGAYNEQFF
V: TRBV28; size: few; J: TRBJ2-3; D: -; DNA: TGTGCCAGCAGTTTTGGGGACACCGGCCAGACAGATACGCAGTATTTT; CDR3: CASSFGDTGQTDTQYF
V: TRBV20-1; size: -; J: TRBJ1-2; D: -; DNA: TGCAGTGCATCAGACGGCGGCTACACCTTC; CDR3: CSASDGGYTF
V: TRBV29-1; size: few; J: TRBJ2-5; D: -; DNA: TGCAGCGTTGAATGGTGGGGAGAAGAGACCCAGTACTTC; CDR3: CSVEWWGEETQYF
V: TRBV25-1; size: -; J: TRBJ2-1; D: -; DNA: TGTGCCAGCAGTGAGCCCGGTGAGCAGTTCTTC; CDR3: CASSEPGEQFF
V: TRBV29-1; size: few; J: TRBJ2-7; D: -; DNA: TGCAGCGTTGACGTGGGAGTAGGAAACGAGCAGTACTTC; CDR3: CSVDVGVGNEQYF
V: TRBV28; size: few; J: TRBJ2-7; D: TRBD2; DNA: TGTGCCAGCAGTTTCCCTTACGGACTAGGCTACGAGCAGTACTTC; CDR3: CASSFPYGLGYEQYF
V: TRBV5-1; size: -; J: TRBJ2-3; D: -; DNA: TGCGCCAGCAGCAAAGGCACAAACACAGATACGCAGTATTTT; CDR3: CASSKGTNTDTQYF
V: TRBV2; size: -; J: TRBJ2-7; D: -; DNA: TGTGCCAGCAGAGGGACTCCTTACGAGCAGTACTTC; CDR3: CASRGTPYEQYF
V: TRBV29-1; size: few; J: TRBJ1-1; D: -; DNA: TGCAGCGCTGACGATGGGAGCTCTGAAGCTTTCTTT; CDR3: CSADDGSSEAFF
V: TRBV4-1; size: -; J: TRBJ2-5; D: -; DNA: TGCGCCAGCAGCCAAGAATGGCGGGATCAAGAGACCCAGTACTTC; CDR3: CASSQEWRDQETQYF
V: TRBV9; size: -; J: TRBJ2-3; D: -; DNA: TGTGCCAGCAGCGTAGAGGGGGACACAGATACGCAGTATTTT; CDR3: CASSVEGDTDTQYF